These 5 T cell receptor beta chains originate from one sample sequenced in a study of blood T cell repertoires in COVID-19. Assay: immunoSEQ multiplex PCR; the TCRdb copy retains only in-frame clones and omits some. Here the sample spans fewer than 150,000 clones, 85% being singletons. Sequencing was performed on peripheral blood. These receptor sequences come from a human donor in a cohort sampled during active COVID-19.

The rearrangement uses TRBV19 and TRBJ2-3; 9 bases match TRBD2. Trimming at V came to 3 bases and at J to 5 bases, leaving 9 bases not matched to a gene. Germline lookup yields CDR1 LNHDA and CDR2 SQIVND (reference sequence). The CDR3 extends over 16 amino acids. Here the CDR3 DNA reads TGTGCCAGTAGTATCTTAGGCGGGGGGGCCGGAGATACGCAGTATTTT. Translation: CASSILGGGAGDTQYF.

The DNA of the CDR3 is TGTGCCAGCAGCTTAGGGTTGGGGGGGCTCTACGAGCAGTACTTC. It is translated as CASSLGLGGLYEQYF. The V gene is TRBV7-2, the J gene TRBJ2-7; the D gene is possibly TRBD2 (7 bases). V lost 1 base and J 3 bases, leaving 13 bases between the germline ends. CDR1 and CDR2 (germline): SGHTA, FQGNSA. This CDR3 comprises 15 residues.

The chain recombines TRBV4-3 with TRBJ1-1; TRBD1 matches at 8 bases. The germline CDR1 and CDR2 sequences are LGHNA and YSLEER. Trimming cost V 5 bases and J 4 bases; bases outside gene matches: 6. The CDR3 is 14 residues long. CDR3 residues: CASSWSGQGTEAFF. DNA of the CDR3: TGCGCCAGCAGCTGGTCAGGACAGGGCACTGAAGCTTTCTTT.

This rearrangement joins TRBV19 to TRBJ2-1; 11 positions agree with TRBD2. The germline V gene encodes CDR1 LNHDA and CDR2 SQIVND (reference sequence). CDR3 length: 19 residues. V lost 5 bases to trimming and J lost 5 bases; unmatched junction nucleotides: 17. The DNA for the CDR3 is TGTGCCAGTAGTCCAACTAGCGGGGGTTCTGGCCAGGCTAACAATGAGCAGTTCTTC. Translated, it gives CASSPTSGGSGQANNEQFF.

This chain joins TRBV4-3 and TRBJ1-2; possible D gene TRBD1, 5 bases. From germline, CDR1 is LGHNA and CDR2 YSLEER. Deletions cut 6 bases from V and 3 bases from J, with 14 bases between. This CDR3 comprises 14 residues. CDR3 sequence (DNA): TGCGCCAGCAGGCCAGGGTTGTTTGACTATGGCTACACCTTC. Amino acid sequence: CASRPGLFDYGYTF.